The T cell receptor (beta chain) described here comes from a study of shared clonotypes between healthy human individuals. Some clones are missing from TCRdb's copy, which holds only in-frame ones; the method was immunoSEQ multiplex PCR. The table shows 2 million to 2.5 million clones, with 85% to 95% occurring only once. For this clone: The target antigen is unknown.

Study conclusions and caveats: It was the few donors that limited the genetic and exposure-history diversity represented.

Per germline, CDR1 MNHEY and CDR2 SVGAGI. Trimming left V 8 bases short and J 5 bases short, with 15 bases between. CDR3 length: 13 amino acids. The chain links TRBV6-5 to TRBJ1-2; D perhaps matches TRBD1 (5 bases). The origin of this receptor is a man between 18 and 29 years old in good health. Some clones in this sample may be carry-over from other donors' samples. Material for sequencing was naive CD4+ T cells from PBMCs. The subset here: CD45RA+ positively selected. The CDR3 sequence is CASCSGRAYGYTF. CDR3 nucleotides: TGTGCCAGCTGTTCGGGCAGGGCTTATGGCTACACCTTC.